The 3 T cell receptor beta chains below all came from one sample that was sequenced in a study of T-cell memory formation after mild COVID-19. TCRdb reprocessed the 5' RACE reads with MiXCR, giving one entry per CDR3 protein. The repertoire holds hundreds of thousands of distinct CDR3 sequences, with more than 20% as singletons. The specimen sequenced was PBMCs or a T cell subset sorted from them (not recorded which). Every receptor here comes from an adult woman who had mild COVID-19 (a few samples of this study predate the infection). Cell type and time point are not known.

A few counts support this clonotype. J is TRBJ2-5 and V is TRBV7-9; D might be TRBD2 (5 bases). From germline, CDR1 is SEHNR and CDR2 FQNEAQ (reference sequence). This CDR3 has 14 residues. V was clipped by 6 bases and J by 1 base, with 12 bases between them. CDR3 protein: CASRPTRLQETQYF. CDR3 DNA: TGTGCCAGCAGGCCCACTAGACTCCAAGAGACCCAGTACTTC.

This CDR3 reads CASSLDTSAGEQFF. The DNA for the CDR3 is TGTGCCAGCAGCTTGGACACATCAGCCGGTGAGCAGTTCTTC. The rearrangement joins TRBV11-2 to TRBJ2-1, with a tentative D call TRBD1 (5 bases). This CDR3 has 14 amino acids. Per the germline V gene, CDR1 is SGHAT and CDR2 is FQNNGV. The V gene lost 3 bases and the J gene lost 9 bases, with 15 bases spanning the gap.

This CDR3 is CATSRGQGVHQPQHF. For the CDR3, the DNA is TGTGCCACCAGCAGAGGACAGGGGGTGCATCAGCCCCAGCATTTT. The rearrangement joins TRBV15 to TRBJ1-5; 9 positions match TRBD1. Trimming at V came to 1 base and at J to 5 bases, leaving 3 bases not matched to a gene. The CDR3 runs to 15 residues. Germline V CDR1 and CDR2: LNHNV, YYDKDF (reference sequence).